A selection of T cell receptor beta chains follows, all from one sample in a study of T cell repertoires in cytomegalovirus infection. TCRdb passed the reads through MiXCR, listing each CDR3 protein once. This table holds about 330,000 distinct CDR3 sequences, more than 9% found once. Input material: PBMCs. The receptors stem from a human donor in good health (CMV status not recorded). Some clones in this sample may be carry-over from other donors' samples. The CDR3 runs from the conserved cysteine through the conserved F or W. Each record gives: D gene, clone size, V gene, J gene, CDR3 DNA, CDR3 protein. The D gene is left open where the match is weak. Part of the rows lack a size; the others show once, few, many or a class for expanded clones.

D gene: .; clone size: many; V gene: TRBV6-2/TRBV6-3; J gene: TRBJ2-7; CDR3 DNA: TGTGCCAGCAGTTCCCCCACGGGTACCTACGAGCAGTACTTC; CDR3 protein: CASSSPTGTYEQYF
D gene: .; clone size: .; V gene: TRBV12-3/TRBV12-4; J gene: TRBJ2-1; CDR3 DNA: TGTGCCAGCAGGGGACTCGTCTACAATGAGCAGTTCTTC; CDR3 protein: CASRGLVYNEQFF
D gene: .; clone size: many; V gene: TRBV7-8; J gene: TRBJ2-5; CDR3 DNA: TGTGCCAGCAATCGGGGTGGTCTTGAGACCCAGTACTTC; CDR3 protein: CASNRGGLETQYF
D gene: .; clone size: few; V gene: TRBV12-3/TRBV12-4; J gene: TRBJ1-6; CDR3 DNA: TGTGCCAGAAAGGGGAATTCACCCCTCCACTTT; CDR3 protein: CARKGNSPLHF
D gene: TRBD1; clone size: .; V gene: TRBV6-5; J gene: TRBJ1-4; CDR3 DNA: TGTGCCAGCAGTACGGACAGGGGGCAAGGTGAAAAACTGTTTTTT; CDR3 protein: CASSTDRGQGEKLFF
D gene: .; clone size: many; V gene: TRBV7-2; J gene: TRBJ1-2; CDR3 DNA: TGTGCCAGCACCTTCGTGGGGAACTATGGCTACACCTTC; CDR3 protein: CASTFVGNYGYTF
D gene: TRBD1; clone size: many; V gene: TRBV7-7; J gene: TRBJ2-3; CDR3 DNA: TGTGCCAGCAGCCGGGGGACAGGGGGCATGGATACGCAGTATTTT; CDR3 protein: CASSRGTGGMDTQYF
D gene: .; clone size: many; V gene: TRBV6-2/TRBV6-3; J gene: TRBJ1-2; CDR3 DNA: TGTGCCAGCAGTTACTCGACTGGGGGAAGGACCTCTAGCTATGGCTACACCTTC; CDR3 protein: CASSYSTGGRTSSYGYTF
D gene: TRBD2; clone size: many; V gene: TRBV7-2; J gene: TRBJ2-1; CDR3 DNA: TGTGCCAGCGTTAGGAGCGGGGGGGTTTACAATGAGCAGTTCTTC; CDR3 protein: CASVRSGGVYNEQFF
D gene: TRBD2; clone size: few; V gene: TRBV6-1; J gene: TRBJ2-2; CDR3 DNA: TGTGCCAGCAGTGGACTAGCGGGGGGTATCGGGGAGCTGTTTTTT; CDR3 protein: CASSGLAGGIGELFF
D gene: .; clone size: many; V gene: TRBV4-3; J gene: TRBJ2-2; CDR3 DNA: TGCGCCAGCAGCCAAGTGGGTGGGTCCGGGGAGCTGTTTTTT; CDR3 protein: CASSQVGGSGELFF
D gene: TRBD1; clone size: few; V gene: TRBV16; J gene: TRBJ1-5; CDR3 DNA: TGTGCCAGCAGCCAATCCCGCCAGGGGGCTGAGCCCCAGCATTTT; CDR3 protein: CASSQSRQGAEPQHF
D gene: TRBD1; clone size: .; V gene: TRBV20-1; J gene: TRBJ1-5; CDR3 DNA: TGCAGTGCGAGTAGAGCCGGCGGACAGGGGGGGAGTCAGCCCCAGCATTTT; CDR3 protein: CSASRAGGQGGSQPQHF
D gene: .; clone size: .; V gene: TRBV7-6; J gene: TRBJ2-7; CDR3 DNA: TGTGCCAGCAGCCGGATTAGCGGTTCCTACGAGCAGTACTTC; CDR3 protein: CASSRISGSYEQYF
D gene: .; clone size: .; V gene: TRBV25-1; J gene: TRBJ1-5; CDR3 DNA: TGTGCCAGCAGTGATCCGGGACTCCCGCAGGGGCCCCAGCATTTT; CDR3 protein: CASSDPGLPQGPQHF
D gene: TRBD1; clone size: .; V gene: TRBV19; J gene: TRBJ1-5; CDR3 DNA: TGTGCCAACGAAACAGGGGTTAGCAATCAGCCCCAGCATTTT; CDR3 protein: CANETGVSNQPQHF
D gene: .; clone size: many; V gene: TRBV5-4; J gene: TRBJ2-6; CDR3 DNA: TGTGCCAGCAGCACTGCCCCGGGACAAATCTCTGGGGCCAACGTCCTGACTTTC; CDR3 protein: CASSTAPGQISGANVLTF
D gene: TRBD2; clone size: few; V gene: TRBV4-2; J gene: TRBJ2-1; CDR3 DNA: TGTGCCAGCAGCCAAGGAGCGGGGGGCCTTTACAATGAGCAGTTCTTC; CDR3 protein: CASSQGAGGLYNEQFF
D gene: .; clone size: few; V gene: TRBV28; J gene: TRBJ2-1; CDR3 DNA: TGTGCCAGCATCGGCCTAGCGTACTACAATGAGCAGTTCTTC; CDR3 protein: CASIGLAYYNEQFF
D gene: TRBD1; clone size: .; V gene: TRBV7-2; J gene: TRBJ1-5; CDR3 DNA: TGTGCCAGCAGCCAAAGGGACAGGGGAAATCAGCCCCAGCATTTT; CDR3 protein: CASSQRDRGNQPQHF
D gene: .; clone size: many; V gene: TRBV7-2; J gene: TRBJ2-5; CDR3 DNA: TGTGCCAGCAGTTTCTGGGGAAATCCCCAAGAGACCCAGTACTTC; CDR3 protein: CASSFWGNPQETQYF
D gene: .; clone size: .; V gene: TRBV20-1; J gene: TRBJ2-7; CDR3 DNA: TGCAGTGCTAGGGACACCAACTCCTACGAGCAGTACTTC; CDR3 protein: CSARDTNSYEQYF
D gene: TRBD1; clone size: .; V gene: TRBV20-1; J gene: TRBJ2-5; CDR3 DNA: TGCAGTGCTGGGACAGGGGTGGAGACCCAGTACTTC; CDR3 protein: CSAGTGVETQYF
D gene: .; clone size: many; V gene: TRBV27; J gene: TRBJ2-4; CDR3 DNA: TGTGCCAGCAGTTGGGGGAGTAGCGGCAAAAACATTCAGTACTTC; CDR3 protein: CASSWGSSGKNIQYF
D gene: .; clone size: .; V gene: TRBV29-1; J gene: TRBJ2-5; CDR3 DNA: TGCAGCGTTGCAGGACAGGGAGGGGAGACCCAGTACTTC; CDR3 protein: CSVAGQGGETQYF
D gene: .; clone size: many; V gene: TRBV6-5; J gene: TRBJ2-6; CDR3 DNA: TGTGCCAGCAGCTCCCTCAGGAGCTCTGGGGCCAACGTCCTGACTTTC; CDR3 protein: CASSSLRSSGANVLTF
D gene: .; clone size: .; V gene: TRBV6-1; J gene: TRBJ1-1; CDR3 DNA: TGTGCCGGCAGTGAACGGCCAGGGCCTGAAACTTTCTTT; CDR3 protein: CAGSERPGPETFF
D gene: .; clone size: few; V gene: TRBV7-2; J gene: TRBJ1-2; CDR3 DNA: TGTGCCAGCAGCGGCCGGGACCAAGCCTATGGCTACACCTTC; CDR3 protein: CASSGRDQAYGYTF